This entry features one T cell receptor beta chain sequence. Its antigen is currently unknown. The data derive from a study of cytomegalovirus exposure and HLA in healthy donors. The CDR3 is 18 residues long. Germline CDR1 is SEHNR and CDR2 is FQNEAQ (reference sequence). V lost 0 bases to trimming and J lost 6 bases; unmatched junction nucleotides: 11. Study-wide results and limits: Cytomegalovirus status, reportedly, was diagnosed with high specificity and sensitivity by the classifier. Rarity held for most TCR sequences, but there were some public TCRs that occurred in many donors. The listing of roughly 160 TCR beta chains classed them as cytomegalovirus-associated.

Generated by immunoSEQ multiplex PCR, the TCRdb table keeps only in-frame clones and is missing some. The repertoire consists of some 320,000 clones, with roughly nine tenths occurring once and the leading ten covering approximately 1.1%. V usage is TRBV7-9 and J usage is TRBJ2-2, with 9 positions matching TRBD1. Material: PBMCs. This receptor was identified in a woman in her twenties or thirties in good health and CMV-seropositive. DNA for the CDR3: TGTGCCAGCAGCTTAGCCCCAACCCGGGACAGGGAGGCCGGGGAGCTGTTTTTT. This translates into CASSLAPTRDREAGELFF.